These 14 T cell receptor beta chains were sequenced from one sample in a study of T cells in Graves' hyperthyroidism and ophthalmopathy. Amplification targeted TCR beta CDR3 regions from RNA transcripts. The HTBI primer set was used in a first-round RT-PCR of the TCR CDR3. MiXCR, run by TCRdb on the multiplex PCR reads, gives a single entry per CDR3 protein. This sample carries hundreds of thousands of distinct CDR3 sequences, roughly 14% of them seen once, and the ten largest clones take around 7.3%. Sequencing input: blood. Source of these receptors: a woman aged 18-29 years with Graves' hyperthyroidism.

CDR3 DNA: TGTGCCATCAGTCCTAAGGAAGGGGCCCAATCCACCTACGAGCAGTACTTC. Translation gives CAISPKEGAQSTYEQYF. This chain uses TRBV10-3 with TRBJ2-7, with TRBD1 as a possible D gene (5 bases). Deletions cut 5 bases from V and 2 bases from J, with 22 bases between. CDR1 and CDR2 (germline): ENHRY, SYGVKD. The CDR3 consists of 17 residues.

This clonotype was counted at least ten times. The chain uses TRBV7-9 and TRBJ2-3, with TRBD2 matching 13 bases. V trimming: 8 bases; J trimming: 2 bases; junction bases outside the gene matches: 10. The CDR3 is 17 residues long. Germline V gene sequence: CDR1 SEHNR, CDR2 FQNEAQ (reference sequence). The CDR3 reads CASPPTSGRVLTDTQYF. CDR3 DNA sequence: TGTGCCAGCCCGCCAACTAGCGGGAGGGTTCTCACAGATACGCAGTATTTT.

The rearrangement uses TRBV2 and TRBJ1-4, with D perhaps TRBD1 (5 bases). This CDR3 has 16 amino acids. The V and J ends lost 7 bases and 4 bases respectively, with 19 bases between them. Germline-derived CDR1 and CDR2 are SNHLY and FYNNEI. The CDR3 loop reads CASKNRMTEYNEKLFF. The CDR3 region has the DNA TGTGCCAGCAAAAATCGTATGACAGAGTATAATGAAAAACTGTTTTTT.

This clonotype was recorded many times. The chain uses TRBV2 and TRBJ2-7; the D gene could be TRBD1 or TRBD2 (5 bases each). The CDR3 sequence is 14 residues long. CDR1 SNHLY and CDR2 FYNNEI come from the germline V gene. With 8 bases removed from V and 4 bases from J, the gap between germline ends came to 18 bases. The CDR3, as DNA: TGTGCCAGCCAGAGGAGAGGGGCGCGTTACGAGCAGTACTTC. This codes for CASQRRGARYEQYF.

This clonotype has more than one count but fewer than ten. With a much larger clone just one base away, this may be a read error. This is likely a read error, given that the CDR3 carries no conserved phenylalanine or tryptophan at its end. The V and J genes are TRBV20-1 and TRBJ1-1; a possible D gene is TRBD1 (5 bases). The CDR3 length is 13 residues. V lost 6 bases to trimming and J lost 1 base, with 12 bases between them. Germline assignment: CDR1 DFQATT and CDR2 SNEGSKA (reference sequence). The CDR3: CSAGDGGNTEAFV. Written as DNA, the CDR3 is TGCAGTGCCGGGGATGGGGGGAACACTGAAGCTTTCGTT.

In DNA, the CDR3 is TGTGCCAGCAGTTCCCCGGGGACTCCTCCGGGCGAGCAGTACTTC. Protein sequence: CASSSPGTPPGEQYF. This rearrangement joins TRBV6-2 or TRBV6-3 to TRBJ2-7, with D perhaps TRBD2 (6 bases). Trimming removed 4 bases at V and 6 bases at J, with 19 bases between. Germline loops: CDR1 MNHEY, CDR2 SVGEGT. The CDR3 has 15 residues.

This clonotype was found many times. For the CDR3, the DNA is TGTGCCAGCAGCTTAGGACGGCTTAATTCACCCCTCCACTTT. Translating gives CASSLGRLNSPLHF. J is TRBJ1-6 and V is TRBV7-6; D uncertain. The CDR3 covers 14 residues. Germline-derived CDR1 and CDR2 are SGHVS and FNYEAQ. Trimming took off 1 base at V and 6 bases at J, with 7 bases between the two ends.

As to this clonotype: At one end, the junction sequence differs from germline, possibly due to a read error. V is TRBV5-1 and J is TRBJ2-7; tentatively, D is TRBD2 (5 bases). The CDR3 contains 15 residues. The germline CDR1 and CDR2 sequences are SGHRS and YFSETQ. CDR3 in DNA: TGTGCCAGCAGCTTGGCCGGGGTAAGGGCCTACGAGCAGTACTTC. Translation gives CASSLAGVRAYEQYF.

This clonotype was observed at least ten times. This chain uses TRBV28 with TRBJ2-3, with unresolved D. This CDR3 has 15 amino acids. V lost 7 bases and J 0 bases, leaving 14 bases between the germline ends. Germline V gene lookup returns CDR1 MDHEN and CDR2 SYDVKM. This CDR3 reads CASMGSATSTDTQYF. For the CDR3, the DNA is TGTGCCAGCATGGGGTCGGCTACCAGCACAGATACGCAGTATTTT.

Many counts were recorded for this clonotype. The chain combines TRBV20-1 with TRBJ2-3, with 7 bases identical to TRBD2. The CDR3 is 14 residues long. The V and J ends lost 6 bases and 4 bases, in that order; junction bases with no gene match: 10. Germline values: CDR1 DFQATT, CDR2 SNEGSKA (reference sequence). The chain's CDR3 is CSAPQAGAPDTQYF. In DNA form, the CDR3 reads TGCAGTGCCCCTCAGGCGGGAGCTCCAGATACGCAGTATTTT.

This clonotype appeared many times. This rearrangement joins TRBV7-2 to TRBJ2-7; 7 positions agree with TRBD1. V shed 5 bases, J shed 3 bases, and the junction held 7 bases outside the gene matches. From germline, CDR1 is SGHTA and CDR2 FQGNSA. This CDR3 spans 14 amino acids. CDR3 region: CASSRGAGGYEQYF. The CDR3 DNA reads as TGTGCCAGCAGCCGAGGGGCAGGGGGCTACGAGCAGTACTTC.

This clonotype was picked up many times. The chain employs TRBV9 and TRBJ2-5; D might be TRBD1 (5 bases). The CDR3 loop spans 16 amino acids. CDR1 SGDLS and CDR2 YYNGEE come from the germline V gene. With 0 bases removed from V and 5 bases from J, the gap between germline ends came to 17 bases. CDR3 DNA sequence: TGTGCCAGCAGCGTAGGGCAGGGCCCCTACCCCGAGACCCAGTACTTC. The encoded protein is CASSVGQGPYPETQYF.

This clonotype was observed a handful of times. The genes are TRBV20-1 and TRBJ2-1; D might be TRBD1 (5 bases). V was shortened by 2 bases and J by 8 bases, with 16 bases between the two germline ends. Germline values: CDR1 DFQATT, CDR2 SNEGSKA (reference sequence). The CDR3 covers 14 residues. The CDR3 DNA reads TGCAGTGCTAGAAACGCCCAACAGGTCGATGAGCAGTTCTTC. It is translated as CSARNAQQVDEQFF.

This clonotype occurred many times. The V gene is TRBV30, the J gene TRBJ1-2; a weak D match, TRBD1 (6 bases). This CDR3 has 15 residues. CDR1 is GTSNPN, CDR2 SVGIG, per germline (reference sequence). Trimming removed 2 bases at V and 4 bases at J, with 17 bases between. This CDR3 is CAWSRGRGGPYGYTF. As DNA, the CDR3 is TGTGCCTGGAGTAGGGGGAGAGGGGGGCCCTATGGCTACACCTTC.